This entry lists 31 T cell receptor beta chains sequenced from one sample in a study of blood T cell repertoires in COVID-19. Libraries were prepared by immunoSEQ multiplex PCR; TCRdb keeps only in-frame clonotypes and omits some of them. The repertoire has about 330,000 clones, 88% of them found once; the top ten carry approximately 4%. Sequencing input: peripheral blood. These receptors were taken from a woman between 45 and 65 years old with active or convalescent COVID-19.

The V gene is TRBV2, the J gene TRBJ1-5, with D maybe TRBD1 (6 bases). V was trimmed by 4 bases and J by 2 bases, leaving 12 bases between them. The CDR3 extends over 15 amino acids. Germline V lookup: CDR1 SNHLY, CDR2 FYNNEI. The DNA of the CDR3 is TGTGCCAGCAGTGCCAGGGGATTCGGCAATCAGCCCCAGCATTTT. Protein product: CASSARGFGNQPQHF.

This clone was detected only a few times. The V and J genes are TRBV5-1 and TRBJ1-1; 7 bases are a match to TRBD1. Germline V gene data show CDR1 as SGHRS and CDR2 as YFSETQ. This CDR3 comprises 18 residues. V lost 2 bases to trimming and J lost 4 bases; unmatched junction nucleotides: 17. The CDR3 bases are TGCGCCAGCAGCTTTCGACAGGGCGGCAATCGAGGGACCACTGAAGCTTTCTTT. Its translation is CASSFRQGGNRGTTEAFF.

The chain couples TRBV11-2 to TRBJ1-2, with 7 bases aligning to TRBD1. The length of the CDR3 is 15 residues. Germline V gives CDR1 SGHAT, CDR2 FQNNGV. V was pared by 6 bases and J by 4 bases, with 11 bases of the junction left unmatched. The CDR3 loop is CASRQQGFTAYGYTF. DNA for the CDR3: TGTGCCAGCAGACAACAGGGGTTCACCGCCTATGGCTACACCTTC.

The rearrangement joins TRBV6-5 to TRBJ2-7; TRBD2 agrees at 10 bases. CDR1 MNHEY and CDR2 SVGAGI come from the germline V gene. This CDR3 spans 15 amino acids. The junction had 6 bases not matched to a gene; V was cut back by 4 bases and J by 3 bases. In DNA form, the CDR3 reads TGTGCCAGCAGTTTTGGGACTAGCGCATACTACGAGCAGTACTTC. This sequence encodes CASSFGTSAYYEQYF.

The chain joins TRBV7-6 to TRBJ1-6, with a possible D match to TRBD1 (5 bases). V shed 5 bases and J shed 0 bases, with 17 bases lying between them. Per the germline V gene, CDR1 is SGHVS and CDR2 is FNYEAQ. The length of the CDR3 is 18 residues. The DNA of the CDR3 is TGTGCCAGCAGCGAAACCGGGACTCAGAGCTCCTATAATTCACCCCTCCACTTT. Amino acid sequence: CASSETGTQSSYNSPLHF.

Written as DNA, the CDR3 is TGTGCCAGCAGCTTAGGCGGCGGGGGGATTAAAAATGAGCAGTTCTTC. It yields the protein CASSLGGGGIKNEQFF. The V gene is TRBV11-2, the J gene TRBJ2-1, with 8 bases lining up with TRBD2. Germline CDR1 and CDR2: SGHAT and FQNNGV. The V gene end was trimmed by 1 base and the J gene end by 7 bases; junction bases not matched to a gene: 9. CDR3 size: 16 residues. Using reference TRBV11-2 and TRBJ2-1 for the parts outside the CDR3, the full variable domain is EAGVAQSPRYKIIEKRQSVAFWCNPISGHATLYWYQQILGQGPKLLIQFQNNGVVDDSQLPKDRFSAERLKGVDSTLKIQPAKLEDSAVYLCASSLGGGGIKNEQFFGPGTRLTVL.

V gene TRBV5-1 combines with J gene TRBJ1-6, with 7 bases that match TRBD1. With V trimmed by 0 bases and J by 7 bases, 4 bases remained unmatched. Germline V gene lookup returns CDR1 SGHRS and CDR2 YFSETQ. This CDR3 contains 15 residues. CDR3 sequence reads: CASSLAGGSNSPLHF. The CDR3 nucleotides are TGCGCCAGCAGCTTGGCAGGGGGGAGCAATTCACCCCTCCACTTT.

Notes on this clone: This sample also contains other DNA sequences that code for the same CDR3. This chain joins TRBV5-4 and TRBJ2-3, with 7 bases aligning to TRBD2. The germline V gene has CDR1 SGHNT and CDR2 YYREEE (reference sequence). This CDR3 has 14 residues. V shed 3 bases, J shed 3 bases, and the junction held 4 bases outside the gene matches. The CDR3 sequence is CASSWGGGTDTQYF. CDR3 nucleotides: TGTGCCAGCAGCTGGGGGGGAGGGACAGATACGCAGTATTTT.

The chain links TRBV2 to TRBJ1-2, with TRBD1 matching over 12 bases. CDR3 size: 15 residues. V trimming: 5 bases; J trimming: 4 bases; junction bases outside the gene matches: 5. Germline V gives CDR1 SNHLY, CDR2 FYNNEI. CDR3 in amino acids: CASSRDRGLVYGYTF. CDR3 DNA: TGTGCCAGCAGTCGGGACAGGGGGCTGGTCTATGGCTACACCTTC.

The chain recombines TRBV6-6 with TRBJ1-2; 7 bases agree with TRBD1. The ends lost 6 bases at V and 3 bases at J; junction bases unmatched: 10. Looked up from germline, CDR1 is MNHNY and CDR2 is SVGAGI (reference sequence). The CDR3 extends over 15 amino acids. CDR3 coding DNA: TGTGCCAGCAGGTTTTTGGACAGGCGAGACTATGGCTACACCTTC. It codes for CASRFLDRRDYGYTF.

For the CDR3, the DNA is TGTGCCAGCTCACCCCAGGGGGGAGGTCAGCCCCAGCATTTT. Amino acid sequence: CASSPQGGGQPQHF. The V and J genes are TRBV18 and TRBJ1-5; TRBD1 agrees at 7 bases. The CDR3 has 14 amino acids. Trimming took 3 bases from V and 6 from J; bases not matched to a gene: 5. Germline lookup yields CDR1 KGHSH and CDR2 LQKENI.

This clone was seen a few times. The chain links TRBV29-1 to TRBJ2-7, with TRBD2 matching 12 bases. Germline V gives CDR1 SQVTM, CDR2 ANQGSEA. The CDR3 is made up of 15 amino acids. With 4 bases clipped from V and 2 bases from J, the junction kept 6 bases outside the gene matches. The CDR3 DNA follows: TGCAGCGTTGCCCGCAGACTAGCGGGAGCCTACGAGCAGTACTTC. Translating it yields CSVARRLAGAYEQYF.

This sequence joins TRBV28 and TRBJ2-7; a weak D match, TRBD2 (6 bases). V was trimmed by 4 bases and J by 5 bases, leaving 15 bases between them. CDR1 and CDR2 (germline): MDHEN, SYDVKM. There are 14 residues in the CDR3. The DNA of the CDR3 is TGTGCCAGCAGTTGGACGTGGGGACTCCACGAGCAGTACTTC. Translated: CASSWTWGLHEQYF.

The J gene is TRBJ2-1, the V gene TRBV7-9; D is possibly TRBD2 (6 bases). Germline loops: CDR1 SEHNR, CDR2 FQNEAQ (reference sequence). The CDR3 has 14 amino acids. V lost 5 bases and J lost 9, with 17 bases in between. DNA of the CDR3: TGTGCCAGCAGCCTTACCGGACTACCCAGTGAGCAGTTCTTC. It is translated as CASSLTGLPSEQFF.

This clone was seen a few times. The chain combines TRBV6-5 with TRBJ1-5; 7 bases fit TRBD1. The CDR3 covers 15 residues. From germline, CDR1 is MNHEY and CDR2 SVGAGI. Losses at the gene ends were 6 bases for V and 3 bases for J; bases not matched to a gene: 8. In DNA form, the CDR3 reads TGTGCCAGCAGCGGTGGACAGGCGAACAATCAGCCCCAGCATTTT. It is translated as CASSGGQANNQPQHF.

This clone was found once. V and J are TRBV30 and TRBJ2-3, with D perhaps matching TRBD1 (6 bases). This CDR3 is built from 14 residues. Germline V lookup: CDR1 GTSNPN, CDR2 SVGIG (reference sequence). Trimming shortened V by 5 bases and J by 0 bases, and 12 bases separated the two germline ends. The CDR3 DNA reads as TGTGCCTGGTCCCCGAGGGGGAGCACAGATACGCAGTATTTT. As protein: CAWSPRGSTDTQYF.

This sequence joins TRBV11-2 and TRBJ1-2; 7 positions agree with TRBD1. The CDR3 spans 14 residues. The junction had 6 bases not matched to a gene; V was cut back by 7 bases and J by 1 base. In germline, CDR1 is SGHAT, CDR2 FQNNGV. Written as DNA, the CDR3 is TGTGCCAGCAACCTACAGGGGAGTAACTATGGCTACACCTTC. Protein: CASNLQGSNYGYTF.

The chain joins TRBV24-1 to TRBJ2-1; 9 bases align to TRBD1. V shed 3 bases and J 6 bases; nucleotides not matched to a gene: 8. This CDR3 contains 16 residues. Germline assignment: CDR1 KGHDR and CDR2 SFDVKD. CDR3 residues: CATSDADRGRGNEQFF. The CDR3, as DNA: TGTGCCACCAGTGATGCAGACAGGGGGAGGGGCAATGAGCAGTTCTTC.

This clone was seen just once. V usage is TRBV28 and J usage is TRBJ1-4; D gene ambiguous. Trimming left V 6 bases short and J 11 bases short, with 10 bases between. Germline V gene lookup returns CDR1 MDHEN and CDR2 SYDVKM. CDR3 length: 11 residues. The CDR3 protein is CASRLGSKLFF. The CDR3 coding sequence is TGTGCCAGCAGACTCGGGAGTAAACTGTTTTTT.

The CDR3 region is CASSSLNIQYF. The CDR3 DNA reads TGTGCCAGCAGTTCCCTAAACATTCAGTACTTC. V is TRBV27 and J is TRBJ2-4; D gene ambiguous. The CDR3 is made up of 11 amino acids. Deletions cut 4 bases from V and 6 bases from J, with 4 bases between. Germline V gene sequence: CDR1 MNHEY, CDR2 SMNVEV (reference sequence).

The V and J genes are TRBV5-6 and TRBJ1-5; D might be TRBD1 (6 bases). V was cut by 2 bases and J by 1 base, with 10 bases left in between. Germline lookup yields CDR1 SGHDT and CDR2 YYEEEE. CDR3 length equals 15 residues. CDR3 protein: CASSFRGASNQPQHF. The CDR3, as DNA: TGTGCCAGCAGCTTTCGGGGGGCCAGCAATCAGCCCCAGCATTTT.

The J gene is TRBJ2-1, the V gene TRBV13; 7 bases are a match to TRBD2. V lost 3 bases, J lost 0 bases, and 8 bases stayed unmatched. From germline, CDR1 is PRHDT and CDR2 FYEKMQ (reference sequence). The CDR3 totals 17 residues. CDR3 residues: CASSLITGGSSYNEQFF. The CDR3 DNA sequence: TGTGCCAGCAGCTTGATCACGGGGGGAAGCTCCTACAATGAGCAGTTCTTC.

This clone was seen a few times. The gene calls are TRBV6-1 and TRBJ1-6; D may be TRBD1 (5 bases). The CDR3 consists of 13 residues. Per germline, CDR1 MNHNS and CDR2 SASEGT. With 3 bases removed from V and 8 bases from J, the gap between germline ends came to 8 bases. CDR3 bases: TGTGCCAGCAGTGACCTCAGGGATTCACCCCTCCACTTT. It encodes CASSDLRDSPLHF.

This clone turned up a few times. The CDR3 loop is CASSQVDRDNYGYTF. The CDR3, as DNA: TGCGCCAGCAGCCAGGTAGACAGGGACAACTATGGCTACACCTTC. The chain employs TRBV4-1 and TRBJ1-2; 7 bases align to TRBD1. This CDR3 spans 15 amino acids. Germline V gives CDR1 MGHRA, CDR2 YSYEKL. V shed 3 bases and J 2 bases; nucleotides not matched to a gene: 6.

The gene calls are TRBV6-6 and TRBJ2-7; TRBD2 matches 7 bases. Looked up from germline, CDR1 is MNHNY and CDR2 is SVGAGI (reference sequence). With 9 bases clipped from V and 1 base from J, the junction kept 3 bases outside the gene matches. The CDR3 contains 12 residues. The CDR3 sequence is CASVGLSYEQYF. CDR3 nucleotide sequence: TGTGCCAGTGTGGGACTATCCTACGAGCAGTACTTC.

This clone was picked up one time. The chain recombines TRBV6-6 with TRBJ1-1; D is ambiguous. The CDR3 runs to 12 residues. V lost 6 bases and J lost 8, with 13 bases in between. Germline V gene lookup returns CDR1 MNHNY and CDR2 SVGAGI (reference sequence). The CDR3 DNA follows: TGTGCCAGCAGCACCGGGATCCAGGAAGCTTTCTTT. Translation gives CASSTGIQEAFF.

V usage is TRBV6-2 or TRBV6-3 and J usage is TRBJ1-6; D might be TRBD1 (5 bases). The length of the CDR3 is 16 residues. Deletions cut 3 bases from V and 7 bases from J, with 16 bases between. Germline V gene lookup returns CDR1 MNHEY and CDR2 SVGEGT. The CDR3 DNA reads as TGTGCCAGCAGTTATGATTTCGGGGGATCGAATTCACCCCTCCACTTT. Translating gives CASSYDFGGSNSPLHF.

The chain links TRBV25-1 to TRBJ2-1, with D possibly matching TRBD2 (5 bases). The V end lost 2 bases, the J end lost 7 bases, and 12 bases lay between the germline ends. CDR3 length: 14 residues. CDR1 and CDR2 (germline): MGHDK, SYGVNS. The CDR3 loop is CASSEGLAGNEQFF. The CDR3 coding sequence is TGTGCCAGCAGTGAAGGTCTAGCCGGGAATGAGCAGTTCTTC.

This clone was found once. V and J are TRBV4-3 and TRBJ1-4; D unclear. The CDR3 consists of 18 residues. Germline CDR1 and CDR2: LGHNA and YSLEER. With 1 base removed from V and 1 base from J, the gap between germline ends came to 16 bases. In nucleotides, the CDR3 is TGCGCCAGCAGCCAAGTTTCCCTCCAACTTGGAACTAATGAAAAACTGTTTTTT. Translated, it gives CASSQVSLQLGTNEKLFF.

CDR3 region: CASSWDTHQPQHF. In DNA form, the CDR3 reads TGTGCCAGCAGTTGGGACACCCATCAGCCCCAGCATTTT. The chain is built from TRBV6-2 or TRBV6-3 and TRBJ1-5; a possible D gene is TRBD1 (6 bases). Germline lookup yields CDR1 MNHEY and CDR2 SVGEGT. This CDR3 is 13 amino acids long. Trimming cost V 4 bases and J 5 bases, with 9 bases left between them.

The J gene is TRBJ2-7, the V gene TRBV5-1; the D gene is possibly TRBD1 (6 bases). The V gene's germline CDR1 is SGHRS and CDR2 YFSETQ. V was clipped by 6 bases and J by 1 base, with 14 bases between them. This CDR3 comprises 14 residues. The CDR3 nucleotides read TGCGCCAGCAAGGGGCAGGGGAGTTCCTACGAGCAGTACTTC. It translates to CASKGQGSSYEQYF.